There are many counts of the clone carrying this T cell receptor (beta chain). What it binds is not known. There are 13 residues in the CDR3. Looked up from germline, CDR1 is SGHVS and CDR2 is FQNEAQ. Trimming removed 1 base at V and 4 bases at J, with 8 bases between. The data were obtained in a study of read filtering for tumor transcriptome and immune sequencing. About the research overall: R-ISS stage counts were fewer than ten for I, about 15 for II, six or seven for III. DNase treatment preceded whole-transcriptome library preparation. Study outcomes and limitations: Without single-read clonotypes, shared clonotype proportions correlated more between IR-seq and RNA-seq. RNA-seq captured clonotypes less deeply and reliably than IR-seq.

The library was built from roughly 400 ng RNA with molecular barcoded adaptors for alpha/delta and beta/gamma chains. TCRdb reprocessed the reads with MiXCR, giving one entry per CDR3 protein. The sample carries more than 100,000 distinct CDR3 sequences, less than 15% recorded once. The chain combines TRBV7-8 with TRBJ2-7; unclear D gene. This sequence originates from a donor aged 40 or over with multiple myeloma. Sequencing input: a population of CD138-negative cells sorted from bone marrow. DNA of the CDR3: TGTGCCAGCAGCTTAGGAAAGTTGTACGAGCAGTACTTC. This encodes CASSLGKLYEQYF.